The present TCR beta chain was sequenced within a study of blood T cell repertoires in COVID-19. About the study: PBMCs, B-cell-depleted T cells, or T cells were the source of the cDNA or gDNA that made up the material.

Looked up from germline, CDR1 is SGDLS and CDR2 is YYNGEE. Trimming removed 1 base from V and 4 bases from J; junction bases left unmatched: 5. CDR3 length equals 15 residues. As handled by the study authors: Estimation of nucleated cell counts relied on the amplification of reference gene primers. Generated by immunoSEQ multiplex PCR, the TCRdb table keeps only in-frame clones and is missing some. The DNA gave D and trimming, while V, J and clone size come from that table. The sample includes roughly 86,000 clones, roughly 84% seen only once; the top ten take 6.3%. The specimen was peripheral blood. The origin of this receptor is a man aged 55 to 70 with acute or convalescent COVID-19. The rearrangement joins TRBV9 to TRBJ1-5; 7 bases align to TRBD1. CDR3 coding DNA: TGTGCCAGCAGCGTATCCGGGACAGCGAATCAGCCCCAGCATTTT. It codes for CASSVSGTANQPQHF. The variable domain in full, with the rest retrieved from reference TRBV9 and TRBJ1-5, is DSGVTQTPKHLITATGQRVTLRCSPRSGDLSVYWYQQSLDQGLQFLIQYYNGEERAKGNILERFSAQQFPDLHSELNLSSLELGDSALYFCASSVSGTANQPQHFGDGTRLSIL.